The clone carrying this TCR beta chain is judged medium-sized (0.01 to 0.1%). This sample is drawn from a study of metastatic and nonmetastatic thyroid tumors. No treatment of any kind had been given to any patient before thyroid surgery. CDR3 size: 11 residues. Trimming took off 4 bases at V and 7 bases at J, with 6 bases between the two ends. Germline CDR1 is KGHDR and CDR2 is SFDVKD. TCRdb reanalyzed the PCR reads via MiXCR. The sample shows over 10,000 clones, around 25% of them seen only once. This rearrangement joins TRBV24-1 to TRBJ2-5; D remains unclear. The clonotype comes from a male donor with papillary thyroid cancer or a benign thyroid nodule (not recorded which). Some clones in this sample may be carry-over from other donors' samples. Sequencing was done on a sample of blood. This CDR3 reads CATSDLGTQYF. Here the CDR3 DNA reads TGTGCCACCAGTGACCTGGGGACCCAGTACTTC.